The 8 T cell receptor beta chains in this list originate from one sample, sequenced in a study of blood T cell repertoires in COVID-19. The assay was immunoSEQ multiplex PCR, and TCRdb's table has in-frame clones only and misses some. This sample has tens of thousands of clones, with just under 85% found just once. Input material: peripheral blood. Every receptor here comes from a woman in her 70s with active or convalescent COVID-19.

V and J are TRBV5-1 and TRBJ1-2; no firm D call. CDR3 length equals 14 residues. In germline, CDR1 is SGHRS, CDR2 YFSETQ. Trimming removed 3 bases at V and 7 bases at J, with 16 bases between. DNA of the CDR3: TGCGCCAGCAGCTCAGAGACGGGAGTCGCTGGCTACACCTTC. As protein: CASSSETGVAGYTF.

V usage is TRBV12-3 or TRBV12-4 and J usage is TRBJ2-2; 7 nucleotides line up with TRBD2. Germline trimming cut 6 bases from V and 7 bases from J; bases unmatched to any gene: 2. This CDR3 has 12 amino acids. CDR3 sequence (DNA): TGTGCCAGCAGGAGGACTAGCGGGGAGCTGTTTTTT. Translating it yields CASRRTSGELFF.

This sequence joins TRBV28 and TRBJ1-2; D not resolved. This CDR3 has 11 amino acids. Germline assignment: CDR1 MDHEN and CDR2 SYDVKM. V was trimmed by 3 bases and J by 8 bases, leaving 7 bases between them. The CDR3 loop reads CASSFSGGYTF. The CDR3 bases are TGTGCCAGCAGTTTCAGTGGCGGCTACACCTTC.

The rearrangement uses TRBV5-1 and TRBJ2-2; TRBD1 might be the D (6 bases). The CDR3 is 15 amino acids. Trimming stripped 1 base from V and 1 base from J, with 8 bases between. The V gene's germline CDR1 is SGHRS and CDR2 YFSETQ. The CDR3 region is CASSLRTVNTGELFF. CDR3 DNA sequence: TGCGCCAGCAGCTTGAGGACAGTGAACACCGGGGAGCTGTTTTTT. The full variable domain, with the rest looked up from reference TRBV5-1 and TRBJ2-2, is KAGVTQTPRYLIKTRGQQVTLSCSPISGHRSVSWYQQTPGQGLQFLFEYFSETQRNKGNFPGRFSGRQFSNSRSEMNVSTLELGDSALYLCASSLRTVNTGELFFGEGSRLTVL.

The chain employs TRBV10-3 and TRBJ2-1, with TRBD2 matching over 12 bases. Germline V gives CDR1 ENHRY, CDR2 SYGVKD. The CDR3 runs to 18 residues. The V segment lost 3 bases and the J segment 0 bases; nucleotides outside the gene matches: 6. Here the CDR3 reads CAISDLAGGLSSYNEQFF. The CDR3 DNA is TGTGCCATCAGTGATCTAGCGGGGGGGTTAAGCTCCTACAATGAGCAGTTCTTC.

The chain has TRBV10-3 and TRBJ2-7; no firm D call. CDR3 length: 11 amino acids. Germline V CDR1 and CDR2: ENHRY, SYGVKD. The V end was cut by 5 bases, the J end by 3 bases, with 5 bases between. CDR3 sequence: CAISSLYEQYF. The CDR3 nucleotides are TGTGCCATCAGTTCCCTCTACGAGCAGTACTTC.

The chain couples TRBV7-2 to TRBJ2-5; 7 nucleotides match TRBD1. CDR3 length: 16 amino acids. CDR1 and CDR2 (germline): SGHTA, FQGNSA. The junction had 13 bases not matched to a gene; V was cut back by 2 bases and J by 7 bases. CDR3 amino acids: CASSLMGQGVAGTQYF. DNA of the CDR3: TGTGCCAGCAGCTTAATGGGCCAGGGGGTCGCGGGGACCCAGTACTTC.

This CDR3 is CATRSSAGAIEAFF. The DNA of the CDR3 is TGCGCCACCCGATCGTCAGCAGGGGCCATTGAAGCTTTCTTT. V is TRBV10-2 and J is TRBJ1-1; the D gene is possibly TRBD1 (6 bases). This CDR3 spans 14 amino acids. Germline assignment: CDR1 WSHSY and CDR2 SAAADI. Trimming took 10 bases from V and 7 from J, leaving 22 bases between them.